In this sample, the clone carrying this TCR beta chain turned up many times. Its antigen is unknown. This entry comes from a study of T cells in Graves' hyperthyroidism and ophthalmopathy. Study-wide points: Prediction of ophthalmopathy progression came a median roughly 6.7 months pre-onset. A model of 13 V-J pairs discriminated ophthalmopathy from stable hyperthyroidism.

RNA transcripts served as the template for amplifying TCR beta CDR3 regions. Primed by the HTBI set, a first-round RT-PCR was run on the TCR CDR3. TCRdb re-called the multiplex PCR reads with MiXCR, one entry per CDR3 protein. Here the sample spans approximately 300,000 distinct CDR3 sequences, approximately 18% being singletons. Germline assignment: CDR1 SGHVS and CDR2 FNYEAQ. V shed 7 bases and J shed 0 bases, with 9 bases lying between them. CDR3 length equals 13 residues. Diagnoses rested on clinical symptoms, serum thyroxine and TRAb, thyroid ultrasound and orbital computed tomography. PBMCs were obtained from about 9.9 ml fresh peripheral blood.

The sample consisted of blood. This TCR was recovered from a man aged 45-65 years with Graves' ophthalmopathy. The V and J genes are TRBV7-6 and TRBJ1-1; D uncertain. The CDR3 spells CASIAAVNTEAFF. As DNA, the CDR3 is TGTGCCAGCATCGCGGCCGTGAACACTGAAGCTTTCTTT.